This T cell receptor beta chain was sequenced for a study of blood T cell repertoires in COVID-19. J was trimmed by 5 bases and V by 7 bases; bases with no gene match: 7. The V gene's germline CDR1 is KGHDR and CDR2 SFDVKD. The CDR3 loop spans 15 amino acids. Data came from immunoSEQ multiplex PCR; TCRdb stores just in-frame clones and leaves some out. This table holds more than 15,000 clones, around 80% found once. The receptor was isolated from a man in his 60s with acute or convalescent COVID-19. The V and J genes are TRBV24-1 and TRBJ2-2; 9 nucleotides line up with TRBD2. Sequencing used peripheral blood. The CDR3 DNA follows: TGTGCCACCAGCATCAGCGGGGGGTCGACCGGGGAGCTGTTTTTT. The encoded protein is CATSISGGSTGELFF.